This T cell receptor (beta chain) derives from a study of shared clonotypes between healthy human individuals (dated by TCRdb to 2019 to 2021). Regarding the research as a whole: The cohort comprised a couple of women and a few men aged 18 to 49 years. For each donor, CD4 naive and CD4 memory were each run on three plates, CD8 naive on two plates, and CD8 memory on one plate. The study deeply sequenced blood TCR repertoires of about 5 healthy adults to estimate repertoire size and the extent of clonotype sharing between individuals. Libraries were prepared and TCR repertoires were sequenced by different laboratories using diverse techniques, in order to increase sequencing depth and limit assay-specific biases. Each donor's leukapheresis produced roughly between roughly 0.85 and 10 billion PBMCs.

TCR CDR3 regions were amplified from genomic DNA by multiplex PCR using the deep immunoSEQ assay. Extracted genomic DNA from each cell subset was spread evenly across all wells of several immunoSEQ 96-well plates, with each plate serving as a replicate. For sorted subsets, each replicate PCR was loaded with around 220 ng genomic DNA, equivalent to approximately 27,000 T cell genomes. Purified libraries were quantified with a Qubit 3.0 fluorometer, sized on a Bioanalyzer 2100, and re-quantified with the KAPA Library Quantification kit. Every immunoSEQ 96-well plate was sequenced on a separate single-read 150-cycle Illumina NextSeq 550 flow cell. The authors' pipeline ran thus. Because the immunoSEQ output included only junctional sequences and no quality scores, the filtering could not be the same as the filtering used for full-length reads. To assign V/J genes and CDR3, sequences were annotated using PyIR, a Python wrapper for IgBLAST v1.9, with IMGT germline references. Reads were removed for weak V/J assignments (E-value above 1e-6), missing CDR3, stop codons, out-of-frame junctions, or ambiguous translated residues. V3J clonotypes were defined as sequences sharing the same inferred V gene, J gene, and CDR3 amino acid sequence. The percentage overlap between two repertoires was calculated by dividing the number of shared unique clonotypes by the size of the smaller repertoire. Repertoire richness was assessed with RTK rarefaction, the Chao1 estimator, and Recon v2.1 estimates of unobserved clonotypes. For all TCRbeta clonotypes obtained by the gDNA method from a few donors, generation probabilities were computed with OLGA. In TCRdb, the immuneACCESS table is reduced to in-frame sequences with V and J assigned. These tables do not hold every clone; where another copy was compared, an unresolved V gene accounts for under half, and the others remain unexplained. V and J calls and clone size are copied from that table; D and trimming were computed from the DNA. The sample has 900,000 to 1,200,000 clones on record, around 82% of them singletons. Roughly 0.55% of the sample goes to the ten largest clones.

The donors were healthy, HIV-negative adults with no recently reported acute infections or vaccinations. Every donor was a Caucasian adult living in Nashville, Tennessee, USA. CD4+ T cells were enriched through magnetic negative selection, after which naive cells were positively selected on CD45RA and the remaining negative fraction served as the memory subset. After blood collection by leukapheresis, PBMCs were isolated using Ficoll-Histopaque density gradient centrifugation and then cryopreserved in the vapor phase of liquid nitrogen. Analytical flow cytometry was used to check the purity and quantity of each magnetically sorted T cell population. From each sorted fraction, genomic DNA was isolated and quantified by UV absorbance on a Nanodrop 2000c. General study outcomes and caveats: Incomplete sequencing was indicated by rarefaction of sorted-subset datasets, despite the large sequencing depth. When a handful of donors were compared, the shared fraction of clonotypes was approximately 5% for naive CD4, around 3.5% for naive CD8, roughly 2.3% for memory CD4, and 0.35% to 0.4% for memory CD8. Clonotypes shared by all four sorted-subset donors showed higher generation probabilities than non-shared clonotypes. The genetic and exposure-history diversity represented was limited by the small number of donors. Pairwise subsampling led to the expectation that sequencing depth would affect the degree of clonotype sharing among donors. Larger estimated clonotype richness was generally found for naive subsets than for memory subsets. Sampling was restricted to blood, and TCR repertoires in tissues likely differ from the TCR repertoires found in blood.

Including the terminal cysteine and phenylalanine, the CDR3 comprises 15 residues. CDR3 DNA only is kept here, 45 bases in frame from base 1. As encoded in the germline V gene (reference sequence), CDR1 is MNHEY while CDR2 is SMNVEV. The V end loses 5 bases and the J end loses 8 bases, and a stretch of 18 bases separates them. Remarks on this clone: Its recognized antigen is unknown. The sample holds no much larger clone one base away, and base qualities are not on file. The sample carries other DNA sequences with the same CDR3.

The rearrangement joined TRBV27 to TRBJ1-4, with a tentative D gene TRBD1 over 6 matching bases. This TCR derives from a man between 18 and 29 years old in good health. Some clones in this sample may be carry-over from other donors' samples. The sequencing sample was made of memory CD4+ T cells from PBMCs. The sample's cell subset or site label is to be understood as: CD45RA-negative fraction. The CDR3 in this case is CASSPRGGLREKLFF. In nucleotide form, the sequence is TGTGCCAGCAGTCCCCGGGGGGGGCTTCGGGAAAAACTGTTTTTT.